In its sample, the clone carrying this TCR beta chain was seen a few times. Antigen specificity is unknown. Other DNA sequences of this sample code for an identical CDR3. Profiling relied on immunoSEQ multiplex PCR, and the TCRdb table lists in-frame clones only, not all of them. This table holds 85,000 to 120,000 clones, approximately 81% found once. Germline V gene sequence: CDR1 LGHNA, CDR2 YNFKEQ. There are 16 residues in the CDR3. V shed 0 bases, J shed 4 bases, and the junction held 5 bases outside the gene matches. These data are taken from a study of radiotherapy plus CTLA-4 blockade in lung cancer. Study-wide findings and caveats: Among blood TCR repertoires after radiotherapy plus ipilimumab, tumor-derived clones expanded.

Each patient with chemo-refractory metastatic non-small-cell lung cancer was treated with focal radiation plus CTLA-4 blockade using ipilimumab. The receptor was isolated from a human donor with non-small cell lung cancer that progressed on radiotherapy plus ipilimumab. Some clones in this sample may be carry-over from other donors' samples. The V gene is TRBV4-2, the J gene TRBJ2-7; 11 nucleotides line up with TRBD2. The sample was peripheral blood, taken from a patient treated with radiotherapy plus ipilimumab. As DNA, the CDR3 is TGTGCCAGCAGCCAAGATGAGGCTAGCGGGGGGTACGAGCAGTACTTC. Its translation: CASSQDEASGGYEQYF.